This TCR beta chain was obtained from a study of blood T cell repertoires in COVID-19. CDR1 is LNHDA and CDR2 is SQIVND in the germline V gene (reference sequence). The CDR3 extends over 15 amino acids. V was shortened by 7 bases and J by 4 bases, with 17 bases between the two germline ends. Original processing methods: Estimation of nucleated cell counts was performed using reference gene primer amplification. Produced via immunoSEQ multiplex PCR; TCRdb's table is partial and in-frame only. The V and J calls and clone size were taken over from that table, and D and trimming were inferred from the DNA. The sample holds about 400,000 clones, roughly nine tenths seen once. The cohort comprised adults aged roughly 18 to 100 years residing in under 25 US areas.

The chain couples TRBV19 to TRBJ1-5; weak D call: TRBD1 (6 bases). The TCR originated in a woman aged 18 to 35 with acute COVID-19. Sequencing was done on a sample of PBMCs or T cells enriched from blood (not recorded which). The CDR3 coding sequence is TGTGCCAGTACCTCGGGGGGGCGGTGGAATCAGCCCCAGCATTTT. Amino acids: CASTSGGRWNQPQHF.